This T cell receptor (beta chain) was retrieved from a study of shared clonotypes between healthy human individuals. Trimming cost V 3 bases and J 6 bases, with 14 bases left between them. The CDR3 has 14 residues. Germline V CDR1 and CDR2: SEHNR, FQNEAQ (reference sequence). This clone was seen a single time. Assay used: immunoSEQ multiplex PCR; TCRdb lists only in-frame clones, some missing. Altogether more than 2,000,000 clones are present, around 90% being singletons, with the ten largest covering about 0.13%. The specimen was naive CD4+ T cells sorted from blood. Subset in this sample: CD45RA+ positively selected. The chain uses TRBV7-9 and TRBJ1-2; D is perhaps TRBD1 (6 bases). The sequence derives from a man younger than 30 in good health. The CDR3 DNA sequence: TGTGCCAGCAGCTTCATACAGGGAGGGGATGGCTACACCTTC. Translation: CASSFIQGGDGYTF.